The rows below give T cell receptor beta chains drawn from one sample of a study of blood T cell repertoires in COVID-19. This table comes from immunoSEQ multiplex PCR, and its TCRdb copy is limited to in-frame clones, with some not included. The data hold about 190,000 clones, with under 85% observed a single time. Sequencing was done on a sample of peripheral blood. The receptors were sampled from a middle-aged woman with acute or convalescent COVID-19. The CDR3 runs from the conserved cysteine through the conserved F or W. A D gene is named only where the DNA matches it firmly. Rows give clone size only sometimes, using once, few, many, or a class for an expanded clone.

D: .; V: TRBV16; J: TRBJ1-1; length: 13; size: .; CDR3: CASSKQQNTEAFF; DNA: TGTGCCAGCAGCAAACAGCAGAACACTGAAGCTTTCTTT
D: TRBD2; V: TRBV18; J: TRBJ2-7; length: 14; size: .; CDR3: CASSPLSGVGEQYF; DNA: TGTGCCAGCTCACCCCTGAGCGGGGTGGGGGAGCAGTACTTC
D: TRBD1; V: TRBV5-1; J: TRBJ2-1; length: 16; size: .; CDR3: CASSLTGEFSYNEQFF; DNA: TGCGCCAGCAGCCTCACAGGGGAGTTCTCCTACAATGAGCAGTTCTTC
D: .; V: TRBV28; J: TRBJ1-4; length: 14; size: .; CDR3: CASSWGVGNEKLFF; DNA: TGTGCCAGCAGTTGGGGGGTCGGTAATGAAAAACTGTTTTTT
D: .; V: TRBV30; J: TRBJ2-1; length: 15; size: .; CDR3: CAGLLDRIPYNEQFF; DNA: TGTGCCGGTCTCCTAGACAGAATTCCTTACAATGAGCAGTTCTTC
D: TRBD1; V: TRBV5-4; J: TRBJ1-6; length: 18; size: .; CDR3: CASSPPGTGGPYNSPLHF; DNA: TGTGCCAGCAGCCCCCCCGGGACAGGGGGTCCCTATAATTCACCCCTCCACTTT
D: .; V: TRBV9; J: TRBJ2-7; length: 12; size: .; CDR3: CARTTGGAEQYF; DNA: TGTGCCAGAACCACCGGGGGAGCCGAGCAGTACTTC
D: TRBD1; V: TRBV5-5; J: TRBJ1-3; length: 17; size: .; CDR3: CASSLGLRGRSGNTIYF; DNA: TGTGCCAGCAGCTTGGGCCTCAGGGGGAGGTCTGGAAACACCATATATTTT
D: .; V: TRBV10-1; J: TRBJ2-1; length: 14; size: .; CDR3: CASSDGGSRPRQFF; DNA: TGCGCCAGCAGTGATGGAGGGAGCAGGCCGCGGCAGTTCTTC
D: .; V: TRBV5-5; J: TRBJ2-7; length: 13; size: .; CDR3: CASSLYRGIEQYF; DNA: TGTGCCAGCAGCTTGTATAGAGGGATCGAGCAGTACTTC
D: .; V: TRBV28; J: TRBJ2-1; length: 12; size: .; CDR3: CASSFTRSEQFF; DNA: TGTGCCAGCAGCTTCACACGGAGTGAGCAGTTCTTC
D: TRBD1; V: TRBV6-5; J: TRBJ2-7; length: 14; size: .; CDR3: CASSYSQGAYEQYF; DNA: TGTGCCAGCAGTTACTCACAGGGGGCCTACGAGCAGTACTTC
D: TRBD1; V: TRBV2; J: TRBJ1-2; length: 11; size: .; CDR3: CAGGTAYGYTF; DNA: TGTGCCGGTGGGACAGCATATGGCTACACCTTC
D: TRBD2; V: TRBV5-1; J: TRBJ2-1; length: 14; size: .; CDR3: CASSRRGGVDEQFF; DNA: TGCGCCAGCAGCCGGCGCGGGGGGGTGGATGAGCAGTTCTTC
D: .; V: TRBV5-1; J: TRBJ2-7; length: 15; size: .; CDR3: CASSPTGGGLREQYF; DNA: TGCGCCAGCAGCCCGACTGGGGGGGGGCTGAGGGAGCAGTACTTC
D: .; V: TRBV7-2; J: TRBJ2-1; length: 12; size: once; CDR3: CASSLYPGDGFF; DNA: TGTGCCAGCAGCTTATATCCAGGGGATGGGTTCTTC
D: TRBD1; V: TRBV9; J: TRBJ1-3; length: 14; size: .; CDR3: CASSPQGVGNTIYF; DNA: TGTGCCAGCAGCCCCCAGGGGGTAGGAAACACCATATATTTT
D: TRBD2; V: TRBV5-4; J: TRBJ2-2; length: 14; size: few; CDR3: CASSWTSGDGELFF; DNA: TGTGCCAGCAGCTGGACTAGCGGGGACGGGGAGCTGTTTTTT
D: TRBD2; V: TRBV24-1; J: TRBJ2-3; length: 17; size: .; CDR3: CATSDFWTSGSTDTQYF; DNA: TGTGCCACCAGTGATTTCTGGACTAGCGGGAGTACAGATACGCAGTATTTT
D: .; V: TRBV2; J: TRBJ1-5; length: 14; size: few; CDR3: CASSAVLSNQPQHF; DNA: TGTGCCAGCAGTGCGGTCCTCAGCAATCAGCCCCAGCATTTT
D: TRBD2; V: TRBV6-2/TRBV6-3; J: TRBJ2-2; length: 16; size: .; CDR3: CASSLRAGDYTGELFF; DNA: TGTGCCAGCAGTCTTCGAGCGGGGGACTACACCGGGGAGCTGTTTTTT
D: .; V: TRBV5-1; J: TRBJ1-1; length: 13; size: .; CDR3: CASSLIRNTEAFF; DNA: TGCGCCAGCAGCTTGATTCGGAACACTGAAGCTTTCTTT
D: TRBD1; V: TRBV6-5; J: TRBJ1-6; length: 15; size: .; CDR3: CASGDTTGMNSPLHF; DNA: TGTGCCAGCGGAGACACGACAGGGATGAATTCACCCCTCCACTTT
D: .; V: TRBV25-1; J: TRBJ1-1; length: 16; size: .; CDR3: CASSEFFFVEGTEAFF; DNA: TGTGCCAGCAGTGAATTTTTTTTCGTTGAGGGCACTGAAGCTTTCTTT
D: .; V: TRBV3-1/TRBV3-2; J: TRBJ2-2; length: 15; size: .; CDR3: CASSQGTGRAGELFF; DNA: TGTGCCAGCAGCCAGGGAACGGGAAGGGCCGGGGAGCTGTTTTTT
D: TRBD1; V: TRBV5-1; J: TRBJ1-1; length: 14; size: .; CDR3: CASSPWTGNTEAFF; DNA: TGCGCCAGCAGCCCATGGACAGGGAACACTGAAGCTTTCTTT
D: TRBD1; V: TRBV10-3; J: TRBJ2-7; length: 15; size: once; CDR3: CAISVGQGTLGEQYF; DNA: TGTGCCATCAGCGTCGGACAGGGGACCCTCGGCGAGCAGTACTTC
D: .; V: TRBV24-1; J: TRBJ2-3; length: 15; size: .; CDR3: CATSDLIRGTDTQYF; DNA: TGTGCCACCAGTGATTTGATTCGGGGCACAGATACGCAGTATTTT
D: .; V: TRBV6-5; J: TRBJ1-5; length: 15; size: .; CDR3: CASSYDTNSNQPQHF; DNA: TGTGCCAGCAGTTACGACACGAATAGCAATCAGCCCCAGCATTTT
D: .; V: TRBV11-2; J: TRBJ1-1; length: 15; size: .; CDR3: CASTPIDRLNTEAFF; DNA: TGTGCCAGCACACCCATCGACAGGCTGAACACTGAAGCTTTCTTT
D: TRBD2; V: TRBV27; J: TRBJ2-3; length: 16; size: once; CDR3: CASRPISSGSGDTQYF; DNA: TGTGCCAGCAGACCAATTTCTAGCGGGAGTGGGGATACGCAGTATTTT
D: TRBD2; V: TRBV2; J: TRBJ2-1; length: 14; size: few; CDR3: CASRPSGSVDEQFF; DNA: TGTGCCAGCAGGCCTAGCGGGAGCGTCGATGAGCAGTTCTTC
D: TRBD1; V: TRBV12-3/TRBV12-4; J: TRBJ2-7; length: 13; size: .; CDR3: CASSWDSSYEQYF; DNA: TGTGCCAGCAGCTGGGACAGCTCCTACGAGCAGTACTTC
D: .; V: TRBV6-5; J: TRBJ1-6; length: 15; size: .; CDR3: CASSYQAYYNSPLHF; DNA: TGTGCCAGCAGTTATCAGGCGTACTATAATTCACCCCTCCACTTT
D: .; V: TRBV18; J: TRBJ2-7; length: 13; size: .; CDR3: CASLRRESYEQYF; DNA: TGTGCCAGCCTACGGAGGGAGTCCTACGAGCAGTACTTC
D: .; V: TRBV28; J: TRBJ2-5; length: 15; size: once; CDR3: CASSFGNTIQETQYF; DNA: TGTGCCAGCAGTTTCGGGAACACCATCCAAGAGACCCAGTACTTC
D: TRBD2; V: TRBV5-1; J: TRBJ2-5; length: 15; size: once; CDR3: CASSLVGGAQETQYF; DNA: TGCGCCAGCAGCTTGGTCGGGGGGGCCCAGGAGACCCAGTACTTC
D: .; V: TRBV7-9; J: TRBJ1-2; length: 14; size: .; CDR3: CASSFGETRGGYTF; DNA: TGTGCCAGCAGCTTCGGTGAGACCCGGGGTGGCTACACCTTC
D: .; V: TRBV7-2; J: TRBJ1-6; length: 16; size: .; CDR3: CASSFRGSSYNSPLHF; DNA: TGTGCCAGCAGCTTCCGGGGAAGCTCCTATAATTCACCCCTCCACTTT
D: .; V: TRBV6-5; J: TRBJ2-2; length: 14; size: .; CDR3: CAGSGRVNTGELFF; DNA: TGTGCCGGCAGCGGCAGGGTAAACACCGGGGAGCTGTTTTTT
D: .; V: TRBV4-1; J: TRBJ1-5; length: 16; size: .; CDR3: CASSRVREGYGQPQHF; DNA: TGCGCCAGCAGCCGGGTCCGGGAGGGGTACGGTCAGCCCCAGCATTTT
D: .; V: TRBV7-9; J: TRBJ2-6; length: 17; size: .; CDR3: CASSLGLRRAGANVLTF; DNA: TGTGCCAGCAGCTTGGGGCTCAGGAGGGCTGGGGCCAACGTCCTGACTTTC
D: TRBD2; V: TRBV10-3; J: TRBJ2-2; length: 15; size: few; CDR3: CAIRLAGGSTGELFF; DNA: TGTGCCATCAGACTAGCGGGAGGAAGTACCGGGGAGCTGTTTTTT
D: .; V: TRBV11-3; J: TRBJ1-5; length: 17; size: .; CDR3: CASSLVPVQGLGQPQHF; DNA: TGTGCCAGCAGCTTAGTCCCAGTACAGGGCCTCGGACAGCCCCAGCATTTT
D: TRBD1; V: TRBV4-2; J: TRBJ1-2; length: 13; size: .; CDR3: CASSQTGGNGYTF; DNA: TGTGCCAGCAGCCAAACAGGGGGAAATGGCTACACCTTC
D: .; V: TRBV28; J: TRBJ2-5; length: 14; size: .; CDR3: CASSRGDLRETQYF; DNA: TGTGCCAGCAGTAGAGGGGACTTAAGAGAGACCCAGTACTTC
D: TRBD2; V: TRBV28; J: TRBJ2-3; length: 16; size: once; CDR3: CASSLRASGGTDTQYF; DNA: TGTGCCAGCAGTTTAAGGGCTAGCGGGGGCACAGATACGCAGTATTTT
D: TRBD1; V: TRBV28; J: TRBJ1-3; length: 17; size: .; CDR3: CASSPDRGLYSGNTIYF; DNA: TGTGCCAGCAGTCCTGACAGGGGCCTATACTCTGGAAACACCATATATTTT
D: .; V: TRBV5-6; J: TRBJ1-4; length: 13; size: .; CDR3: CASSRARYEKLFF; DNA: TGTGCCAGCTCCAGGGCGCGGTATGAAAAACTGTTTTTT
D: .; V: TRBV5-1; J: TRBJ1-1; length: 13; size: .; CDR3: CASSFGMNTEAFF; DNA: TGCGCCAGCAGCTTCGGTATGAACACTGAAGCTTTCTTT
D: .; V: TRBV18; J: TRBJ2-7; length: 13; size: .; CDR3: CASSGWGVSGPLF; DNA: TGTGCCAGCTCCGGATGGGGAGTTTCGGGTCCCTTATTC
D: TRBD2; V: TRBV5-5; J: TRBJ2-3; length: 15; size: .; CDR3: CASSFIAGTGGTQYF; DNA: TGTGCCAGCAGTTTCATAGCGGGAACGGGGGGTACGCAGTATTTT
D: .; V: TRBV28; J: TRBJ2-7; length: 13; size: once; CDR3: CASSRDIPYEQYF; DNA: TGTGCCAGCAGTAGGGACATTCCCTACGAGCAGTACTTC
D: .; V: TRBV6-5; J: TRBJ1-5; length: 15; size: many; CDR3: CASSRNRESNQPQHF; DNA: TGTGCCAGCAGCCGCAACAGGGAAAGCAATCAGCCCCAGCATTTT